The table lists the clone carrying this T cell receptor (beta chain) with a count of one. The sample originates from a study of blood T cell repertoires in COVID-19. Overall study context: There were acute and convalescent COVID-19 samples, and they came from the United States, Italy and Spain. Sample material is recorded as cDNA or gDNA derived from T cells, B-cell-depleted T cells, or PBMCs.

How the authors handled the data: Cell counts per sample came from amplifying reference gene primers. Assay used: immunoSEQ multiplex PCR; TCRdb lists only in-frame clones, some missing. The V and J calls and clone size come from that table; D and trimming were worked out from the DNA. The table records more than 30,000 clones, around 87% of them present only once. CDR3 length: 12 residues. V dropped 1 base and J dropped 5 bases, with 5 bases sitting between them. Germline CDR1 and CDR2: SQVTM and ANQGSEA. The clonotype originates from a man aged 50 to 60 with active or convalescent COVID-19. The sample consisted of peripheral blood. The chain combines TRBV29-1 with TRBJ2-2, with D hard to call. The DNA of the CDR3 is TGCAGCGTTGAAGGAGTGACCGGGGAGCTGTTTTTT. This sequence encodes CSVEGVTGELFF.